This T cell receptor beta chain was identified in a study of blood T cell repertoires in COVID-19. Looked up from germline, CDR1 is SGHTA and CDR2 is FQGNSA. This CDR3 comprises 15 residues. V was clipped by 5 bases and J by 3 bases; unmatched bases: 8. Sequencing was performed with immunoSEQ multiplex PCR; in TCRdb, only in-frame clones are kept and a portion is missing. The table has 150,000 to 200,000 clones, 87% seen once. This clone was detected once. The TCR was taken from a woman between 65 and 79 years old with COVID-19, enrolled during active disease. The J gene is TRBJ2-7, the V gene TRBV7-2; 9 bases are a match to TRBD1. Specimen: peripheral blood. The CDR3 nucleotides read TGTGCCAGCAGCGTTACCGGGACAGGGTTCTACGAGCAGTACTTC. Encoded protein: CASSVTGTGFYEQYF.